Given below is one T cell receptor beta chain in context. This sample is part of a study of cytomegalovirus exposure and HLA in healthy donors. This PCR relied on a set of 60 Vbeta primers and 13 Jbeta primers. Clones were sequenced by immunoSEQ multiplex PCR, and TCRdb holds only the in-frame ones, with some missing. This table holds about 130,000 clones, 74% found once. CDR3 length: 16 amino acids. CDR1 is SGHNT, CDR2 YENEEA, per germline. V was shortened by 1 base and J by 2 bases, with 13 bases between the two germline ends. The chain has TRBV11-3 and TRBJ2-3; the D is unclear. This TCR was sampled from a woman aged 45 to 65 in good health and CMV-seropositive. Sequencing input: PBMCs. The CDR3: CASSLGPRVLTDTQYF. The CDR3 DNA reads TGTGCCAGCAGCTTAGGCCCTCGGGTCCTCACAGATACGCAGTATTTT.